The text below deals with one T cell receptor (beta chain). Its antigen remains unidentified. The sample belongs to a study of T cell responses to AZD1222 COVID-19 vaccine. Assay used: immunoSEQ multiplex PCR; TCRdb lists only in-frame clones, some missing. The repertoire holds about 49,000 clones, with 65% to 85% as singletons. The CDR3 length is 15 residues. From germline, CDR1 is SGHAT and CDR2 FQDESV (reference sequence). The ends lost 5 bases at V and 2 bases at J; junction bases unmatched: 6. Findings and limits, study-wide: The donor group comprised mostly white British people and more females; the analysis possibly underestimated clonal diversity. Across spike, vaccine-associated CD4 TCRs were found, dominant at 160-218 and 743-854. Compared with day 0, the breadth and depth of the Spike-specific TCR repertoire rose significantly after two doses of AZD1222. Recipients of AZD1222 seropositive at baseline numbered only 5 or 6.

The sequence was obtained from an adult in good health. The input for sequencing was peripheral blood, taken on day 0 of MenACWY control vaccination. The chain combines TRBV11-1 with TRBJ1-2; TRBD1 agrees at 9 bases. CDR3 sequence: CASSPRDRVNYGYTF. The CDR3 DNA follows: TGTGCCAGCAGCCCCCGGGACAGGGTGAACTATGGCTACACCTTC.